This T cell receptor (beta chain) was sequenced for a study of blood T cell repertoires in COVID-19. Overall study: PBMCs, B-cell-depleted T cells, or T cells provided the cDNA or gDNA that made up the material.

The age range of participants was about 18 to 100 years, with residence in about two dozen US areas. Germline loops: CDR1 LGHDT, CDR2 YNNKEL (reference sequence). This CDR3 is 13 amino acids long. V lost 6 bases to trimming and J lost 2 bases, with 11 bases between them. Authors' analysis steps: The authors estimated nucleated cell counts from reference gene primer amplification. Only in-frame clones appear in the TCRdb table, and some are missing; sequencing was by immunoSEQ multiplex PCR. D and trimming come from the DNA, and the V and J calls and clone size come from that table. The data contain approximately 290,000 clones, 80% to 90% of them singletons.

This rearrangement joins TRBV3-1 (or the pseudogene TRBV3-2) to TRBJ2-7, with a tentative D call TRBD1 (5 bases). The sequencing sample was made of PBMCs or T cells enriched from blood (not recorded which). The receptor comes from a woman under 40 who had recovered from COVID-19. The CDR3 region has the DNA TGTGCCAGCAGTCTGGACATAACCTACGAGCAGTACTTC. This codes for CASSLDITYEQYF.